This T cell receptor (beta chain) is from a study of metastatic and nonmetastatic thyroid tumors. Study context: Repertoire comparisons spanned blood and tumor or nodule tissue from malignant and benign thyroid patients. Study findings and constraints: According to reports, the diversity of TCR beta was significantly higher in malignant thyroid tumors than in benign nodules, and this held in both blood and tumor samples.

This clone was detected many times. Its antigen is not known. Thyroid surgery took place with no prior treatment in any patient. As originally analysed: What underpinned the distant-metastasis classifier for papillary thyroid cancer was the set of CDR3 differences across clinicopathological groups. TCRdb re-called the PCR reads via MiXCR. These V and J calls are TCRdb output, not the study's own analysis. Of tens of thousands of clones in the sample, around 26% were seen once. Germline loops: CDR1 SGHRS, CDR2 YFSETQ. The CDR3 has 16 amino acids. Unmatched junction bases numbered 4, after V lost 0 bases and J lost 0 bases.

Sample: blood. This sequence joins TRBV5-1 and TRBJ1-2; the match to TRBD1 covers 8 bases. The source of this sequence is a female donor with papillary thyroid cancer or a benign thyroid nodule (not recorded which). Some clones in this sample may be carry-over from other donors' samples. The CDR3 loop reads CASSLADRGTNYGYTF. Here the CDR3 DNA reads TGCGCCAGCAGCTTGGCCGACAGGGGAACTAACTATGGCTACACCTTC. The full variable domain, completed using reference TRBV5-1 and TRBJ1-2, is KAGVTQTPRYLIKTRGQQVTLSCSPISGHRSVSWYQQTPGQGLQFLFEYFSETQRNKGNFPGRFSGRQFSNSRSEMNVSTLELGDSALYLCASSLADRGTNYGYTFGSGTRLTVV.